These T cell receptor beta chains were read from a single sample in a study of T cell responses to AZD1222 COVID-19 vaccine. Assay used: immunoSEQ multiplex PCR; TCRdb lists only in-frame clones, some missing. Of 150,000 or so clones listed, roughly nine tenths are singletons. Sample: peripheral blood, taken on day 0 of MenACWY control vaccination. The receptors were gathered from an adult in good health. The CDR3 runs from the conserved cysteine through the conserved F or W. A D gene is named only where the DNA matches it firmly. Clone size appears in some rows only: once, few, many, or a class for an expanded clone.

clone size,J gene,CDR3 length,V gene,D gene,CDR3 DNA,CDR3 protein
-,TRBJ1-5,15,TRBV24-1,-,TGTGCCACCAGTCCAGGGAGGTTCGGCAATCAGCCCCAGCATTTT,CATSPGRFGNQPQHF
-,TRBJ2-5,15,TRBV7-9,TRBD1,TGTGCCAGCACCGGGCAGGGGGCAGGGCAAGAGACCCAGTACTTC,CASTGQGAGQETQYF
-,TRBJ1-2,15,TRBV7-2,-,TGTGCCAGCAGCTCCCAGGGATTGGTAGACTATGGCTACACCTTC,CASSSQGLVDYGYTF
-,TRBJ2-1,13,TRBV7-2,-,TGTGCCAGCAGCTTAGTCCACGCGGTCGAGCAGTTCTTC,CASSLVHAVEQFF
-,TRBJ2-7,15,TRBV7-2,TRBD2,TGTGCCAGCAGCTCCGGACTAGCGGGGACCTACGAGCAGTACTTC,CASSSGLAGTYEQYF
-,TRBJ1-2,15,TRBV24-1,-,TGTGCCACCAGTGATCATCGGGCTCGACCCCATGGCTACACCTTC,CATSDHRARPHGYTF
-,TRBJ1-5,13,TRBV2,-,TGTGCCAGCGGGATCGGACAGTTTGAGGCCCAGCATTTT,CASGIGQFEAQHF
-,TRBJ1-2,13,TRBV12-3/TRBV12-4,-,TGTGCCAGCAGTTTAAAACAGGGCGGTGGCTACACCTTC,CASSLKQGGGYTF
-,TRBJ2-3,14,TRBV27,TRBD1,TGTGCCAGCACCTTAGGGGCAGGGGGAGATACGCAGTATTTT,CASTLGAGGDTQYF
-,TRBJ2-5,13,TRBV2,-,TGTGCCAGCGTACCGGGATCCAAGGAGACCCAGTACTTC,CASVPGSKETQYF
-,TRBJ1-1,15,TRBV19,-,TGTGCCAGTAGTATAACCCCAGCCTTGAACACTGAAGCTTTCTTT,CASSITPALNTEAFF
-,TRBJ2-3,15,TRBV6-5,-,TGTGCCAGCAGTTACTTCGGACCAGAGGTAGATACGCAGTATTTT,CASSYFGPEVDTQYF
once,TRBJ2-2,16,TRBV7-7,-,TGTGCCACGAACCCCCGAGGGGGGCCGAACACCGGGGAGCTGTTTTTT,CATNPRGGPNTGELFF
-,TRBJ2-5,12,TRBV3-1/TRBV3-2,-,TGTGCCAGCAGCCAAGCGCTAGAGACCCAGTACTTC,CASSQALETQYF
-,TRBJ2-3,15,TRBV5-1,-,TGCGCCAGCAGCTCGGGAGGACAGTCCACAGATACGCAGTATTTT,CASSSGGQSTDTQYF
-,TRBJ2-2,17,TRBV7-2,-,TGTGCCAGCAGCTTACCTCCGGGACACGCTAACACCGGGGAGCTGTTTTTT,CASSLPPGHANTGELFF
-,TRBJ2-2,13,TRBV28,-,TGTGCCAGCAGTTCCCCTGGCCGGGGGGAGCTGTTTTTT,CASSSPGRGELFF
-,TRBJ2-1,15,TRBV7-8,-,TGTGCCAGCAGCGGGGGCGCTCTATGGGACAATGAGCAGTTCTTC,CASSGGALWDNEQFF
-,TRBJ1-1,12,TRBV29-1,-,TGCAGCGCCGGGGAGGGAGACACTGAAGCTTTCTTT,CSAGEGDTEAFF
-,TRBJ2-7,14,TRBV2,-,TGTGCCAGCAGGAAATCAGGGGACACCTACGAGCAGTACTTC,CASRKSGDTYEQYF
-,TRBJ1-3,17,TRBV5-1,-,TGCGCCAGCAGCTTGGGTTGGGCAGGTATCTCTGGAAACACCATATATTTT,CASSLGWAGISGNTIYF
-,TRBJ1-6,15,TRBV5-5,TRBD1,TGTGCCAGCAGCAGGGACACAGGGGGGGATTCACCCCTCCACTTT,CASSRDTGGDSPLHF
-,TRBJ1-5,16,TRBV2,-,TGTGCCAGCAGTTCCACAGCTCTCTATAGCAATCAGCCCCAGCATTTT,CASSSTALYSNQPQHF
-,TRBJ2-2,16,TRBV5-1,-,TGCGCCAGCAGCTTGGACCCCCTGGGAGGCACCGGGGAGCTGTTTTTT,CASSLDPLGGTGELFF
-,TRBJ2-1,12,TRBV9,TRBD2,TGTGCCAGCAGCCCCCGGGAGGATGAGCAGTTCTTC,CASSPREDEQFF
-,TRBJ1-6,14,TRBV11-1,TRBD1,TGTGCCAGCAGCGTCGACAGGGGTAATTCACCCCTCCACTTT,CASSVDRGNSPLHF
few,TRBJ2-1,15,TRBV18,-,TGTGCCAGCTCGGCGGATGTTAGCTCCTACAATGAGCAGTTCTTC,CASSADVSSYNEQFF
few,TRBJ2-2,14,TRBV11-1,-,TGTGCCAGCAGCTCCAACAGGGCGGTCGGGGAGCTGTTTTTT,CASSSNRAVGELFF
-,TRBJ1-5,13,TRBV30,-,TGTGCCTGGAGTGTAGGGATCAACCAGCCCCAGCATTTT,CAWSVGINQPQHF
-,TRBJ1-4,13,TRBV6-5,-,TGTGCCACTCAAGGGGGGCGCGGTGAAAAACTGTTTTTT,CATQGGRGEKLFF
-,TRBJ1-2,16,TRBV9,TRBD1,TGTGCCAGCAGCTTGGCCGGACAGGGTTCAGAAGGCGGCTACACCTTC,CASSLAGQGSEGGYTF
-,TRBJ1-1,15,TRBV7-2,-,TGTGCCAGCAGTAGAAGGGGGGGCCCCATTCGGGAAGCTTTCTTT,CASSRRGGPIREAFF
-,TRBJ1-4,17,TRBV11-3,-,TGTGCCAGCAGCTTAGGAGCCTCCACAGTAACTAATGAAAAACTGTTTTTT,CASSLGASTVTNEKLFF
-,TRBJ2-2,17,TRBV19,-,TGTGCCAGTAGCCCTACTAGGGGGAAGGAGAACACCGGGGAGCTGTTTTTT,CASSPTRGKENTGELFF
-,TRBJ1-5,15,TRBV7-2,-,TGTGCCAGCAGCTCGGACATCCGGAGGAATCAGCCCCAGCATTTT,CASSSDIRRNQPQHF